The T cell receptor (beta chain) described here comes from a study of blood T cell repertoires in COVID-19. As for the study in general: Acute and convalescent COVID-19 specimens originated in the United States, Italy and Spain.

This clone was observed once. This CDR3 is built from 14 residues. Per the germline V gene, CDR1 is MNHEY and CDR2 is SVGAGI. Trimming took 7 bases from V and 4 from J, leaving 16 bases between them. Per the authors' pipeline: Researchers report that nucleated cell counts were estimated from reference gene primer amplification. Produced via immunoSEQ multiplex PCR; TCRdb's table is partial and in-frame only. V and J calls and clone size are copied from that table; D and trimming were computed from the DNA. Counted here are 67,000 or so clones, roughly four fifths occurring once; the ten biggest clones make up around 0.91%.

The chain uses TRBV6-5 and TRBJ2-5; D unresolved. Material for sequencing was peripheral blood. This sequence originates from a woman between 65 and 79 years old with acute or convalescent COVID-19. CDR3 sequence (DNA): TGTGCCAGCATCGACGTCGGGTTCGGAGAGACCCAGTACTTC. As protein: CASIDVGFGETQYF.